The 21 T cell receptor beta chains in this list originate from one sample, sequenced in a study of cytomegalovirus exposure and HLA in healthy donors. The PCR made use of 60 Vbeta and 13 Jbeta primers. This table comes from immunoSEQ multiplex PCR, and its TCRdb copy is limited to in-frame clones, with some not included. This sample's table has tens of thousands of clones. Sequencing was done on a sample of PBMCs. The source of these receptors is a human donor in good health.

The rearrangement joins TRBV9 to TRBJ2-7; D is possibly TRBD2 (7 bases). Trimming stripped 0 bases from V and 2 bases from J, with 15 bases between. The CDR3 is 16 amino acids. Germline V gives CDR1 SGDLS, CDR2 YYNGEE. CDR3 in DNA: TGTGCCAGCAGCGTAGCAGGGGAAGCGGGGACCTACGAGCAGTACTTC. Translating gives CASSVAGEAGTYEQYF.

The chain carries TRBV29-1 and TRBJ2-3; TRBD2 agrees at 11 bases. The CDR3 runs 15 residues. The V and J ends lost 6 bases and 0 bases, in that order; junction bases with no gene match: 5. Germline V lookup: CDR1 SQVTM, CDR2 ANQGSEA. CDR3 nucleotide sequence: TGCAGCGTCCTGGGACTAGCGGAGAGCACAGATACGCAGTATTTT. Translation gives CSVLGLAESTDTQYF.

With regard to this clone: The junction departs from germline at one end; a sequencing error may be responsible. The V call is TRBV30, the J call TRBJ1-3; 8 bases agree with TRBD1. The CDR3 length is 15 residues. Germline V gene sequence: CDR1 GTSNPN, CDR2 SVGIG (reference sequence). The CDR3 region has the DNA TGTGCCGGGAGCCACGGGACAGGAGCGGCAAACACCATATATTTT. Protein: CAGSHGTGAANTIYF.

The gene calls are TRBV25-1 and TRBJ1-2; weak D call: TRBD1 (6 bases). Germline CDR1 and CDR2: MGHDK and SYGVNS. Trimming took 3 bases from V and 0 from J, leaving 17 bases between them. CDR3 length equals 17 residues. This CDR3 is CASSDQPGAHTNYGYTF. DNA of the CDR3: TGTGCCAGCAGTGATCAACCAGGGGCGCACACTAACTATGGCTACACCTTC.

J is TRBJ1-1 and V is TRBV9; tentative D call: TRBD1 (5 bases). Germline V gene sequence: CDR1 SGDLS, CDR2 YYNGEE. V was cut by 2 bases and J by 4 bases, with 9 bases left in between. CDR3 size: 13 residues. CDR3 residues: CASSVPGITEAFF. DNA for the CDR3: TGTGCCAGCAGCGTCCCAGGGATCACTGAAGCTTTCTTT.

The chain is built from TRBV19 and TRBJ2-2, with TRBD2 matching 8 bases. Germline trimming cut 5 bases from V and 7 bases from J; bases unmatched to any gene: 12. This CDR3 region has 16 residues. The V gene's germline CDR1 is LNHDA and CDR2 SQIVND (reference sequence). CDR3 loop: CASSQPGPRGGGELFF. DNA of the CDR3: TGTGCCAGTAGTCAACCGGGGCCCCGGGGGGGCGGGGAGCTGTTTTTT.

V gene TRBV19 combines with J gene TRBJ1-5, with 12 bases matching TRBD1. Germline V gives CDR1 LNHDA, CDR2 SQIVND (reference sequence). The CDR3 is 14 amino acids. With 8 bases clipped from V and 6 bases from J, the junction kept 5 bases outside the gene matches. CDR3 DNA sequence: TGTGCCAGTTGGGGACAGGGGGCGGCTCAGCCCCAGCATTTT. Its protein is CASWGQGAAQPQHF.

V usage is TRBV9 and J usage is TRBJ2-7, with TRBD2 matching over 13 bases. The CDR3 has 14 residues. Germline V lookup: CDR1 SGDLS, CDR2 YYNGEE. The junction had 3 bases not matched to a gene; V was cut back by 3 bases and J by 6 bases. CDR3 loop: CASSGTSGGGEQYF. DNA of the CDR3: TGTGCCAGCAGCGGGACTAGCGGGGGAGGCGAGCAGTACTTC.

The chain carries TRBV27 and TRBJ2-7, with D perhaps matching TRBD1 (6 bases). The V gene lost 6 bases and the J gene lost 7 bases, with 13 bases spanning the gap. Germline V lookup: CDR1 MNHEY, CDR2 SMNVEV (reference sequence). The CDR3 spans 12 residues. The CDR3 sequence is CASRTTRGEQYF. The CDR3 DNA reads TGTGCCAGCAGAACCACGAGGGGGGAGCAGTACTTC.

The chain employs TRBV28 and TRBJ1-4; D is perhaps TRBD1 (5 bases). Trimming removed 3 bases at V and 8 bases at J, with 22 bases between. This CDR3 is 17 amino acids long. The germline gives CDR1 MDHEN, CDR2 SYDVKM. This CDR3 is CASSFRVSGLKGEKLFF. The CDR3 DNA sequence: TGTGCCAGCAGTTTTAGGGTTTCAGGGCTTAAGGGGGAAAAACTGTTTTTT.

V and J are TRBV28 and TRBJ1-5; the match to TRBD1 covers 7 bases. The J segment lost 8 bases and the V segment lost 6 bases, leaving 10 bases of the junction unmatched. The CDR3 contains 14 residues. CDR1 and CDR2 from the germline V gene are MDHEN and SYDVKM. The CDR3 DNA reads as TGTGCCAGCAGCCCCGACAGGGTAATGGAGCCCCAGCATTTT. Amino acid sequence: CASSPDRVMEPQHF.

V and J are TRBV7-8 and TRBJ1-3, with a tentative D call TRBD1 (5 bases). CDR1 is SGHVS and CDR2 is FQNEAQ in the germline V gene. The CDR3 covers 15 residues. V was clipped by 4 bases and J by 4 bases, with 14 bases between them. The CDR3 DNA reads as TGTGCCAGCAGCTCCGGTGGGGCCGACGGAAACACCATATATTTT. Protein product: CASSSGGADGNTIYF. Based on the CDR3 plus reference TRBV7-8 and TRBJ1-3, the full variable domain is GAGVSQSPRYKVAKRGQDVALRCDPISGHVSLFWYQQALGQGPEFLTYFQNEAQLDKSGLPSDRFFAERPEGSVSTLKIQRTQQEDSAVYLCASSSGGADGNTIYFGEGSWLTVV.

V usage is TRBV2 and J usage is TRBJ1-5; weak D call: TRBD1 (5 bases). Germline CDR1 reads SNHLY; CDR2 reads FYNNEI. The CDR3 spans 15 residues. V lost 5 bases, J lost 0 bases, and 11 bases lay in between. CDR3 protein: CASSFPGNSNQPQHF. The DNA for the CDR3 is TGTGCCAGCAGTTTTCCAGGGAATAGCAATCAGCCCCAGCATTTT.

The chain combines TRBV2 with TRBJ2-3; TRBD1 agrees at 7 bases. The germline V gene has CDR1 SNHLY and CDR2 FYNNEI. CDR3 length: 15 residues. V lost 11 bases, J lost 2 bases, and 13 bases stayed unmatched. The CDR3 reads CAGGQASILTDTQYF. CDR3 DNA: TGTGCCGGAGGACAGGCTAGCATACTCACAGATACGCAGTATTTT.

This chain links TRBV28 with TRBJ2-3, with 8 positions matching TRBD1. Trimming at V came to 5 bases and at J to 2 bases, leaving 12 bases not matched to a gene. This CDR3 has 17 amino acids. Germline lookup yields CDR1 MDHEN and CDR2 SYDVKM. The CDR3 is CASSAWGAGGNTDTQYF. DNA for the CDR3: TGTGCCAGCAGTGCATGGGGGGCAGGGGGCAACACAGATACGCAGTATTTT. Filled out from reference TRBV28 and TRBJ2-3, the complete variable domain reads DVKVTQSSRYLVKRTGEKVFLECVQDMDHENMFWYRQDPGLGLRLIYFSYDVKMKEKGDIPEGYSVSREKKERFSLILESASTNQTSMYLCASSAWGAGGNTDTQYFGPGTRLTVL.

This chain links TRBV6-1 with TRBJ2-7, with 7 bases matching TRBD1. Germline trimming cut 4 bases from V and 0 bases from J; bases unmatched to any gene: 3. This CDR3 region has 14 residues. Germline CDR1 is MNHNS and CDR2 is SASEGT. The chain's CDR3 is CASSGDRASYEQYF. DNA of the CDR3: TGTGCCAGCAGTGGAGACAGGGCCTCCTACGAGCAGTACTTC.

The chain recombines TRBV28 with TRBJ2-7, with D possibly matching TRBD1 (6 bases). The CDR3 sequence is 13 residues long. Trimming cost V 5 bases and J 0 bases, with 8 bases left between them. Germline-derived CDR1 and CDR2 are MDHEN and SYDVKM. CDR3 protein: CASSGTPSYEQYF. For the CDR3, the DNA is TGTGCCAGCAGTGGGACACCCTCCTACGAGCAGTACTTC.

CDR3 region: CASSPPGLGEAETQYF. The CDR3 DNA reads TGTGCCAGCTCACCACCAGGACTTGGGGAAGCGGAGACCCAGTACTTC. The J gene is TRBJ2-5, the V gene TRBV18; a weak D match, TRBD2 (5 bases). The CDR3 loop spans 16 amino acids. Trimming stripped 0 bases from V and 5 bases from J, with 16 bases between. CDR1 is KGHSH, CDR2 LQKENI, per germline.

This chain uses TRBV7-6 with TRBJ2-2, with 10 bases that match TRBD2. The CDR3 has 19 residues. V was pared by 1 base and J by 8 bases, with 16 bases of the junction left unmatched. Germline V gives CDR1 SGHVS, CDR2 FNYEAQ. In DNA, the CDR3 is TGTGCCAGCAGCTTAGGAAGGGGGCGACTAGCGGGTTTCCCAGGGGAGCTGTTTTTT. It yields the protein CASSLGRGRLAGFPGELFF.

The CDR3 nucleotides are TGTGCCAGCAGTTTACCGACAGGGAACACTGAAGCTTTCTTT. As protein: CASSLPTGNTEAFF. The genes are TRBV28 and TRBJ1-1; maybe TRBD1 (6 bases). In germline, CDR1 is MDHEN, CDR2 SYDVKM. The CDR3 runs to 14 residues. V shed 2 bases and J shed 1 base, with 8 bases lying between them.

The CDR3 here is CASSLRDRVISYNEQFF. The CDR3 DNA sequence: TGCGCCAGCAGCCTTCGAGACAGGGTCATCTCCTACAATGAGCAGTTCTTC. This sequence joins TRBV4-1 and TRBJ2-1; 7 nucleotides match TRBD1. J was trimmed by 0 bases and V by 4 bases; bases with no gene match: 9. The CDR3 runs 17 residues. Germline assignment: CDR1 MGHRA and CDR2 YSYEKL.